The 24 T cell receptor beta chains given below trace back to one sample, sequenced in a study of T-cell reconstitution after alpha-beta-depleted transplantation in children (dated by TCRdb to between 2015 and 2016). Read against the paper, the sample's treatment or condition label means: allogeneic hematopoietic cell transplantation with graft depleted of TCRalphabeta T cells and CD19 B cells. Libraries were constructed by PCR. The sequencer listed for this sample is Illumina HiSeq 2500. TCR libraries were prepared with molecular barcoding, using unique molecular identifiers to normalize TCRbeta repertoire quantification. TCRdb reran the public reads through fastp at Q25 and MiXCR, keeping productive beta chains. Merged by CDR3 protein, the rows form single entries marked with the most common genes and DNA. The sample records 530,000 or so distinct CDR3 sequences, 25% to 30% of which are singletons. In total, the top ten clones hold around a third of the sample.

The starting material was PBMCs, obtained before TCRalphabeta/CD19-depleted stem cell transplant. The source is a boy younger than two with Wiskott-Aldrich syndrome, due to receive a stem cell transplant.

This clonotype was counted between two and nine times. The chain couples TRBV10-3 to TRBJ1-1; no clear D gene. This CDR3 region has 16 residues. V dropped 0 bases and J dropped 0 bases, with 11 bases sitting between them. Germline assignment: CDR1 ENHRY and CDR2 SYGVKD. The CDR3, as DNA: TGTGCCATCAGTGAGTCGATCGGGGTCATGAACACTGAAGCTTTCTTT. It translates to CAISESIGVMNTEAFF.

This chain uses TRBV27 with TRBJ2-1; TRBD1 agrees at 11 bases. V gave up 6 bases and J gave up 8 bases; unmatched junction bases: 6. The CDR3 runs 14 residues. Germline CDR1 is MNHEY and CDR2 is SMNVEV (reference sequence). The CDR3 sequence: CASRRDRGIDEQFF. CDR3 nucleotide sequence: TGTGCCAGCAGGAGGGACAGGGGGATAGATGAGCAGTTCTTC.

CDR3 sequence reads: CAISKTPDSLVLRSPLHF. CDR3 nucleotides: TGTGCCATCAGTAAGACCCCGGACAGTTTGGTCTTACGGTCACCCCTCCACTTT. The chain recombines TRBV10-3 with TRBJ1-6, with D tentatively TRBD1 (6 bases). The CDR3 has 18 amino acids. Germline V CDR1 and CDR2: ENHRY, SYGVKD. V gave up 5 bases and J gave up 10 bases, with 27 bases separating them.

This clonotype showed up just a few times. The rearrangement uses TRBV5-8 and TRBJ2-7; 8 bases agree with TRBD1. The V gene's germline CDR1 is SGHTS and CDR2 YDEGEE. CDR3 length: 14 residues. After removal of 4 bases from V and 5 bases from J, the junction contained 8 bases not matched to a gene. The CDR3 nucleotides read TGTGCCAGCAGCCCAGGGGGCCACAAGGACGAGCAGTACTTC. This codes for CASSPGGHKDEQYF.

This clonotype appeared a few times. DNA of the CDR3: TGTGCCAGCAGCTTGGACTTGCTAGCGGGAGTTGAGCAGTTCTTC. Its protein is CASSLDLLAGVEQFF. The chain employs TRBV5-8 and TRBJ2-1; 10 nucleotides match TRBD2. Looked up from germline, CDR1 is SGHTS and CDR2 is YDEGEE. V dropped 0 bases and J dropped 9; count of bases not matched to a gene: 6. The CDR3 is 15 amino acids.

The chain uses TRBV6-1 and TRBJ1-3, with D tentatively TRBD1 (6 bases). Trimming took 6 bases from V and 7 from J, leaving 19 bases between them. The CDR3 has 15 amino acids. Germline-derived CDR1 and CDR2 are MNHNS and SASEGT. The CDR3 region has the DNA TGTGCCAGCAGCCTTACGACAGGTGGCTTTAACACCATATATTTT. Translation gives CASSLTTGGFNTIYF.

This clonotype has a handful of counts. The chain employs TRBV10-3 and TRBJ2-7; D could derive from TRBD1 or TRBD2 (5 bases each). Germline V gene lookup returns CDR1 ENHRY and CDR2 SYGVKD. The CDR3 has 13 amino acids. The CDR3 DNA reads TGTGCCATCAGTGAGTCGGCCGGGACGAAGGCGGTTGTC. Translated: CAISESAGTKAVV.

There are a few counts of this clonotype. The chain employs TRBV5-1 and TRBJ2-2, with 12 bases lining up with TRBD2. CDR3 length: 16 residues. Germline V gene sequence: CDR1 SGHRS, CDR2 YFSETQ. J gave up 8 bases and V 3 bases, and 8 bases lay outside the gene matches. CDR3 nucleotides: TGCGCCAGCAGCTCGCGACTAGCGGGAGTCGGAGGGGAGCTGTTTTTT. Translating it yields CASSSRLAGVGGELFF.

The genes are TRBV5-1 and TRBJ1-1; D remains unclear. Trimming shortened V by 5 bases and J by 4 bases, and 15 bases separated the two germline ends. The CDR3 loop spans 14 amino acids. From germline, CDR1 is SGHRS and CDR2 YFSETQ. The CDR3: CASRRLIASTEAFF. The CDR3, as DNA: TGCGCCAGCAGGAGGTTGATAGCTAGCACTGAAGCTTTCTTT.

This clonotype has more than one count but fewer than ten. The CDR3 loop is CSGTSGRSETQYF. The CDR3 DNA is TGCAGTGGGACTAGCGGGAGGTCTGAGACCCAGTACTTC. The chain combines TRBV29-1 with TRBJ2-5; 15 bases align to TRBD2. This CDR3 spans 13 amino acids. CDR1 and CDR2 from the germline V gene are SQVTM and ANQGSEA.

This clonotype turned up a few times. V is TRBV5-1 and J is TRBJ2-7; 9 bases agree with TRBD1. Germline trimming cut 3 bases from V and 1 base from J; bases unmatched to any gene: 8. The CDR3 covers 16 residues. Germline lookup yields CDR1 SGHRS and CDR2 YFSETQ. The CDR3 nucleotides read TGCGCCAGCAGCTCTACAGGGGGCGCTAGTTCCTACGAGCAGTACTTC. Amino acids: CASSSTGGASSYEQYF.

This clonotype was seen only a few times. J is TRBJ2-5 and V is TRBV9, with a tentative D call TRBD2 (5 bases). CDR3 size: 15 residues. Between the trimmed V and J ends, which lost 0 bases and 7 bases, there was a span of 16 bases. Germline-derived CDR1 and CDR2 are SGDLS and YYNGEE. CDR3 sequence (DNA): TGTGCCAGCAGCGTAGACTGGGCGGTTGCGGGGACCCAGTACTTC. Its protein product is CASSVDWAVAGTQYF.

This rearrangement joins TRBV7-9 to TRBJ2-1; D is perhaps TRBD1 (5 bases). This CDR3 spans 17 amino acids. CDR1 is SEHNR, CDR2 FQNEAQ, per germline (reference sequence). V lost 1 base to trimming and J lost 6 bases, with 19 bases between them. CDR3 region: CASSLVGRVPGRNEQFF. Written as DNA, the CDR3 is TGTGCCAGCAGCTTAGTGGGGCGAGTCCCAGGTCGCAATGAGCAGTTCTTC.

The sample holds a few counts of this clonotype. This chain links TRBV7-3 with TRBJ2-1; 8 bases line up with TRBD2. CDR3 length: 15 amino acids. CDR1 is SGHTA, CDR2 FQGTGA, per germline. After removal of 0 bases from V and 6 bases from J, the junction contained 4 bases not matched to a gene. The CDR3 sequence is CASSLTGRALNEQFF. CDR3 coding DNA: TGTGCCAGCAGCTTAACCGGGAGGGCCCTCAATGAGCAGTTCTTC. The full variable domain, rest sourced from reference TRBV7-3 and TRBJ2-1, is GAGVSQTPSNKVTEKGKYVELRCDPISGHTALYWYRQSLGQGPEFLIYFQGTGAADDSGLPNDRFFAVRPEGSVSTLKIQRTERGDSAVYLCASSLTGRALNEQFFGPGTRLTVL.

The chain has TRBV20-1 and TRBJ2-3; the match to TRBD2 covers 9 bases. This CDR3 has 15 residues. V trimming: 0 bases; J trimming: 6 bases; junction bases outside the gene matches: 7. The germline CDR1 and CDR2 sequences are DFQATT and SNEGSKA (reference sequence). Written as DNA, the CDR3 is TGCAGTGCTAGAGATTTGCGGGAGGGCGGGGATACGCAGTATTTT. It yields the protein CSARDLREGGDTQYF.

The chain links TRBV30 to TRBJ2-1; 8 nucleotides align to TRBD2. Germline CDR1 reads GTSNPN; CDR2 reads SVGIG (reference sequence). The CDR3 is 15 residues long. V lost 1 base and J lost 1; bases outside the gene matches: 3. This chain's CDR3 is CAWSATSVSYNEQFF. The CDR3 coding sequence is TGTGCCTGGAGTGCGACTAGCGTATCCTACAATGAGCAGTTCTTC. Full variable domain (rest looked up from reference TRBV30 and TRBJ2-1): SQTIHQWPATLVQPVGSPLSLECTVEGTSNPNLYWYRQAAGRGLQLLFYSVGIGQISSEVPQNLSASRPQDRQFILSSKKLLLSDSGFYLCAWSATSVSYNEQFFGPGTRLTVL.

The chain uses TRBV5-1 and TRBJ2-1; TRBD1 matches at 9 bases. The germline V gene has CDR1 SGHRS and CDR2 YFSETQ. The CDR3 is 17 residues long. V was pared by 2 bases and J by 4 bases, with 10 bases of the junction left unmatched. CDR3 coding DNA: TGCGCCAGCAGCTTACTTTCCGGGACAGGGCTGTACAATGAGCAGTTCTTC. This encodes CASSLLSGTGLYNEQFF.

This clonotype turned up a few times. V is TRBV3-1 and J is TRBJ2-1, with a possible D match to TRBD2 (6 bases). V was cut by 5 bases and J by 2 bases, with 13 bases left in between. This CDR3 is 15 amino acids long. Germline loops: CDR1 LGHDT, CDR2 YNNKEL (reference sequence). CDR3 region: CASSLPSDAYNEQFF. In nucleotides, the CDR3 is TGTGCCAGCAGCTTACCTAGCGATGCCTACAATGAGCAGTTCTTC.

A few counts support this clonotype. V is TRBV27 and J is TRBJ2-7, with 7 bases lining up with TRBD1. The CDR3 is 12 amino acids. The V gene end was trimmed by 6 bases and the J gene end by 5 bases; junction bases not matched to a gene: 4. CDR1 and CDR2 (germline): MNHEY, SMNVEV (reference sequence). The chain's CDR3 is CASRNRGNEQYF. CDR3 DNA sequence: TGTGCCAGCAGGAACAGGGGAAACGAGCAGTACTTC.

Only a few counts were recorded for this clonotype. The junction departs from the called germline gene at one end, perhaps through a read error. V and J are TRBV13 and TRBJ2-3; 7 positions agree with TRBD1. The CDR3 extends over 16 amino acids. Germline V gene lookup returns CDR1 PRHDT and CDR2 FYEKMQ (reference sequence). The CDR3 loop reads CASSIGRGQLTDTQYF. The CDR3 region has the DNA TGTGCCAGCAGCATAGGAAGGGGACAGCTAACAGATACGCAGTATTTT.

The table lists this clonotype with a few counts. The chain uses TRBV2 and TRBJ2-1; 10 positions match TRBD2. The CDR3 has 15 residues. The junction had 5 bases not matched to a gene; V was cut back by 2 bases and J by 7 bases. Germline V gives CDR1 SNHLY, CDR2 FYNNEI. CDR3 sequence reads: CASSELAGGMNEQFF. CDR3 sequence (DNA): TGTGCCAGCAGTGAATTAGCGGGAGGAATGAATGAGCAGTTCTTC.

The V gene is TRBV3-1, the J gene TRBJ2-1, with 7 positions matching TRBD2. The CDR3 spans 12 residues. V lost 4 bases to trimming and J lost 8 bases; unmatched junction nucleotides: 2. The germline V gene encodes CDR1 LGHDT and CDR2 YNNKEL (reference sequence). The CDR3: CASSRGLHEQFF. The DNA of the CDR3 is TGTGCCAGCAGCCGGGGACTACATGAGCAGTTCTTC.

The chain is built from TRBV5-1 and TRBJ2-2; D call uncertain. The V and J ends lost 0 bases and 3 bases respectively, with 6 bases between them. The CDR3 is 14 residues long. Germline CDR1 reads SGHRS; CDR2 reads YFSETQ. The CDR3 loop is CASSLDGYTGELFF. In nucleotides, the CDR3 is TGCGCCAGCAGCTTGGACGGCTACACCGGGGAGCTGTTTTTT.

This clonotype appeared a few times. This chain uses TRBV5-5 with TRBJ2-5; no clear D. Germline values: CDR1 SGHKS, CDR2 YYEKEE (reference sequence). This CDR3 is 14 amino acids long. V lost 5 bases, J lost 4 bases, and 15 bases lay in between. In DNA, the CDR3 is TGTGCCAGCAGGGAAACGCCTCAGGTAGAGACCCAGTACTTC. It translates to CASRETPQVETQYF. Supplemented by reference TRBV5-5 and TRBJ2-5, the full variable domain reads DAGVTQSPTHLIKTRGQQVTLRCSPISGHKSVSWYQQVLGQGPQFIFQYYEKEERGRGNFPDRFSARQFPNYSSELNVNALLLGDSALYLCASRETPQVETQYFGPGTRLLVL.